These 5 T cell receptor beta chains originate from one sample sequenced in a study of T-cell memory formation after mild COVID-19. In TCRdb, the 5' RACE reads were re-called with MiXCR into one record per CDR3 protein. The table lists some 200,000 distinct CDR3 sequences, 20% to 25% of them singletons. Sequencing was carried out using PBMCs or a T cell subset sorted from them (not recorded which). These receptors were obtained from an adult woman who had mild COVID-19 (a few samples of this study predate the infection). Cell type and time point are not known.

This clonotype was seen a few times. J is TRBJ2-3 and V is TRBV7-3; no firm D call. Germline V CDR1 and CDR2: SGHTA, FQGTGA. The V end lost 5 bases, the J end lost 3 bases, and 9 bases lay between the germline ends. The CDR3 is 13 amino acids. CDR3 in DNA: TGTGCCAGCAGCCGACCCGAAACAGATACGCAGTATTTT. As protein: CASSRPETDTQYF. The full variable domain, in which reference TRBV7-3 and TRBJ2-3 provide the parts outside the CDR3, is GAGVSQTPSNKVTEKGKYVELRCDPISGHTALYWYRQSLGQGPEFLIYFQGTGAADDSGLPNDRFFAVRPEGSVSTLKIQRTERGDSAVYLCASSRPETDTQYFGPGTRLTVL.

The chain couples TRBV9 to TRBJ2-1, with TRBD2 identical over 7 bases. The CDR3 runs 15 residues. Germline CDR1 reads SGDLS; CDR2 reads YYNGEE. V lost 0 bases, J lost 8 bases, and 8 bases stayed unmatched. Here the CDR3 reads CASSVAGGLLDEQFF. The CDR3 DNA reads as TGTGCCAGCAGCGTAGCGGGAGGCCTCTTGGATGAGCAGTTCTTC.

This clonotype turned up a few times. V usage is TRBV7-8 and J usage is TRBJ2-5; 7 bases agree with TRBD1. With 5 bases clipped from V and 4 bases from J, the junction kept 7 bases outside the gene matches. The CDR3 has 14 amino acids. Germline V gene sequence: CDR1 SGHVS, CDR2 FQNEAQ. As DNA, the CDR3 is TGTGCCAGCAGCCCAGACAGGGTTCTAGAGACCCAGTACTTC. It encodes CASSPDRVLETQYF.

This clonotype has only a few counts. The CDR3 DNA reads TGTGCCAGCAGTTCCAGGACAGGGGGTGGCTACACCTTC. Its protein product is CASSSRTGGGYTF. The chain employs TRBV6-6 and TRBJ1-2; 10 nucleotides match TRBD1. Trimming cost V 4 bases and J 7 bases; bases outside gene matches: 3. The CDR3 sequence is 13 residues long. Germline CDR1 is MNHNY and CDR2 is SVGAGI (reference sequence).

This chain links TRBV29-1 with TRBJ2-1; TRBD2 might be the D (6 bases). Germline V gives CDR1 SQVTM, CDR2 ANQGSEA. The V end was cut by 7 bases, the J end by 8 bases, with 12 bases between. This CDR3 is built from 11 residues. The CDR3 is CSATSSYEQFF. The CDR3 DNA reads TGCAGCGCGACTAGTTCGTATGAGCAGTTCTTC.